This is a list of T cell receptor beta chains from one sample in a study of cytotoxic CD8 clonotypes in ibrutinib-treated CLL. Sequencing used immunoSEQ multiplex PCR; TCRdb keeps in-frame clones, though not all of them. The sample consists of around 140,000 clones, over 75% of them appearing once. Sequencing was performed on PBMCs, taken after 24 months of ibrutinib treatment. These receptors were obtained from a human donor with chronic lymphocytic leukemia. The CDR3 runs from the conserved cysteine through the conserved F or W. D genes are given only for firm matches. Size is omitted from some rows. Given values are once, few, many or a class for expanded clones.

D gene,clone size,J gene,V gene,CDR3 protein,CDR3 DNA
.,.,TRBJ2-1,TRBV19,CASSTTPYNEQFF,TGTGCCAGTAGTACAACCCCCTACAATGAGCAGTTCTTC
TRBD1,.,TRBJ2-1,TRBV6-5,CASSRDRGTYEQFF,TGTGCCAGTTCCCGGGACAGGGGTACCTATGAGCAGTTCTTC
.,.,TRBJ1-1,TRBV19,CASSRHTGTMNTEAFF,TGTGCCAGTAGCAGACATACAGGGACGATGAACACTGAAGCTTTCTTT
.,.,TRBJ1-4,TRBV7-9,CASSSVLPKGEKLFF,TGTGCCAGCAGCTCGGTACTACCCAAAGGGGAAAAACTGTTTTTT
TRBD1,.,TRBJ2-6,TRBV4-1,CASSQTPAGTGLGANVLTF,TGCGCCAGCAGCCAAACACCCGCCGGGACAGGACTCGGGGCCAACGTCCTGACTTTC
TRBD2,.,TRBJ2-7,TRBV7-9,CASSLGGLAGSYEQYF,TGTGCCAGCAGCTTAGGGGGACTAGCGGGGTCCTACGAGCAGTACTTC
.,once,TRBJ1-3,TRBV25-1,CASSESGYGNTIYF,TGTGCCAGCAGTGAATCCGGGTATGGAAACACCATATATTTT
.,.,TRBJ2-7,TRBV11-2,CASSLVQGYEQYF,TGTGCCAGCAGCTTAGTACAGGGATACGAGCAGTACTTC
.,few,TRBJ2-1,TRBV5-1,CASSPLLGRISTYNEQFF,TGCGCCAGCAGCCCCCTTTTAGGGCGGATTAGTACCTACAATGAGCAGTTCTTC
TRBD1,.,TRBJ1-2,TRBV7-9,CASSSPGQGKGYTF,TGTGCCAGCAGCTCCCCGGGACAGGGAAAGGGCTACACCTTC
TRBD2,few,TRBJ2-3,TRBV18,CASSPSIAGVTDTQYF,TGTGCCAGCTCACCATCTATAGCGGGAGTCACAGATACGCAGTATTTT
.,.,TRBJ1-1,TRBV28,CASSFPSRDYTEAFF,TGTGCCAGCAGTTTCCCCTCTCGCGATTACACTGAAGCTTTCTTT
.,.,TRBJ2-1,TRBV18,CASSPPGIVLEQFF,TGTGCCAGCTCACCACCGGGAATAGTACTTGAGCAGTTCTTC
TRBD1,.,TRBJ1-2,TRBV6-5,CASSYPGQGALGYTF,TGTGCCAGCAGTTACCCCGGACAGGGGGCGCTAGGCTACACCTTC
TRBD1,.,TRBJ1-6,TRBV28,CASSSPSTHRGSPLHF,TGTGCCAGCAGTTCGCCATCTACTCACAGGGGTTCACCCCTCCACTTT
TRBD1,.,TRBJ2-3,TRBV28,CASSLGQGLGQYF,TGTGCCAGCAGTTTGGGACAGGGCTTGGGGCAGTATTTT
.,.,TRBJ1-4,TRBV10-3,CAISESDIAGEKLFF,TGTGCCATCAGTGAGTCGGACATCGCGGGAGAAAAACTGTTTTTT
.,.,TRBJ1-2,TRBV5-8,CAAGRLQGSGGYTF,TGTGCAGCCGGCCGTCTTCAGGGTAGTGGTGGCTACACCTTC
TRBD2,.,TRBJ2-5,TRBV7-7,CASSLASRSSGMVQTQYF,TGTGCTAGCAGCTTAGCCTCCCGGTCTAGCGGGATGGTACAGACCCAGTACTTC
.,.,TRBJ2-1,TRBV25-1,CASSGDATYNEQFF,TGTGCCAGCAGTGGAGATGCTACCTACAATGAGCAGTTCTTC
TRBD2,once,TRBJ2-2,TRBV5-6,CASSLPAGVHTGELFF,TGTGCCAGCAGCTTACCAGCGGGAGTACACACCGGGGAGCTGTTTTTT
.,.,TRBJ1-5,TRBV7-2,CASSLEGDRILNQPQHF,TGTGCCAGCAGCTTAGAGGGAGACAGGATACTAAATCAGCCCCAGCATTTT
.,few,TRBJ2-7,TRBV10-3,CAISVESGQEQYF,TGTGCCATCAGTGTGGAGTCGGGCCAGGAGCAGTACTTC
TRBD1,.,TRBJ2-7,TRBV28,CASSLRDRGPHEQYF,TGTGCCAGCAGTTTAAGGGACAGGGGGCCTCATGAGCAGTACTTC
.,.,TRBJ2-1,TRBV5-6,CASHSRAGQFF,TGTGCCAGCCATTCTAGGGCAGGGCAGTTCTTC
.,.,TRBJ2-1,TRBV2,CASGQAAYNEQFF,TGTGCCAGCGGGCAGGCAGCCTACAATGAGCAGTTCTTC
TRBD2,.,TRBJ2-7,TRBV4-3,CASSQETSGGYEQYF,TGCGCCAGCAGCCAAGAAACTAGCGGGGGCTACGAGCAGTACTTC
TRBD1,.,TRBJ2-3,TRBV7-3,CASSLGDSYTDTQYF,TGTGCCAGCAGCCTGGGGGACAGCTACACAGATACGCAGTATTTT
.,.,TRBJ2-3,TRBV7-9,CASSLYGIVKTDTQYF,TGTGCCAGCAGCTTATACGGGATTGTGAAGACAGATACGCAGTATTTT
TRBD1,.,TRBJ2-3,TRBV19,CASSEGRGKDTQYF,TGTGCCAGTAGTGAGGGCAGGGGGAAAGATACGCAGTATTTT
TRBD1,.,TRBJ1-4,TRBV5-1,CASSYGQGSEKLFF,TGCGCCAGCAGCTATGGACAGGGCAGCGAAAAACTGTTTTTT
.,.,TRBJ1-5,TRBV19,CASSIDWYSYQPQHF,TGTGCCAGTAGTATAGATTGGTACTCTTATCAGCCCCAGCATTTT